The sequence of this TCR beta chain was determined in a study of T-cell reconstitution after alpha-beta-depleted transplantation in children. TCRbeta library preparation incorporated unique molecular identifiers. MiXCR, run by TCRdb on the PCR reads, gives a single entry per CDR3 protein. The table records 330,000 or so distinct CDR3 sequences, 10% of them present only once. The sequencing here drew on PBMCs from the stem cell graft donor, taken from the stem cell graft. The receptor was isolated from a human donor who donated a stem cell graft to a child with acute lymphoblastic leukemia.

For the CDR3, the DNA is TGTGCCAGCAGCTTATTTCTAGCGCCATACAATGAGCAGTTCTTC. Translating gives CASSLFLAPYNEQFF. The rearrangement joins TRBV7-8 to TRBJ2-1, with D perhaps TRBD2 (6 bases). The germline V and J ends were trimmed by 2 bases and 4 bases, with 12 bases remaining between them. CDR3 size: 15 residues. Germline lookup yields CDR1 SGHVS and CDR2 FQNEAQ.